This record looks at one T cell receptor beta chain sequence and its context. Its specificity is unknown. This entry is derived from a study of CD8 T cells in Susac syndrome. Whole-study results and caveats: It was acknowledged in the study that its TCR sequencing and HLA analysis involved a relatively small number of individuals.

Random hexamers primed reverse transcription of roughly 0.5 to 1 ug RNA. One entry per CDR3 protein results from TCRdb running MiXCR on the immunoSEQ multiplex PCR reads. The sample yields hundreds of thousands of distinct CDR3 sequences, roughly 81% seen once. TEMRA cells were FACS-enriched, with CD8+ and CD4+ T cells isolated negatively. The CDR3 spans 14 residues. Germline-derived CDR1 and CDR2 are KGHDR and SFDVKD. V shed 6 bases and J shed 3 bases, with 10 bases lying between them. The V and J genes are TRBV24-1 and TRBJ2-2; D is uncertain. Sequencing was done on a sample of CD8+ T cells from PBMCs. This TCR came from a human donor with multiple sclerosis. As DNA, the CDR3 is TGTGCCACCAGTTCCGGACGGTACACCGGGGAGCTGTTTTTT. It codes for CATSSGRYTGELFF.